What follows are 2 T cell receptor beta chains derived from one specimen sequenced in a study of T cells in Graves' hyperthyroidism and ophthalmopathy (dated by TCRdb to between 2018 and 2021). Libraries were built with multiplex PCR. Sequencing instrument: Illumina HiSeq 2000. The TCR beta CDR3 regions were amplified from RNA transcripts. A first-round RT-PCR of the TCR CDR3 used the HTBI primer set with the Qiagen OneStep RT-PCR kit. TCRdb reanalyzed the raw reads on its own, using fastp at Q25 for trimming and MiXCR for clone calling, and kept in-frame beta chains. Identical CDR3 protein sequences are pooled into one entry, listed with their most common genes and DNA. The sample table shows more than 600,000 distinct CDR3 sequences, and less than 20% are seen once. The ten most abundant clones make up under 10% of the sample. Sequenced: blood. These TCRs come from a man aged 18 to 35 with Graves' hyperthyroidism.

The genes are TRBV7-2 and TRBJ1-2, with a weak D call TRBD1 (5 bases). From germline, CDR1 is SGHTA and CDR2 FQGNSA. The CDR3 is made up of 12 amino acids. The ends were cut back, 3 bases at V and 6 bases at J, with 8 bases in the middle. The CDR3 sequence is CASSFSGNGYTF. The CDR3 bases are TGTGCCAGCAGCTTTTCAGGGAATGGCTACACCTTC.

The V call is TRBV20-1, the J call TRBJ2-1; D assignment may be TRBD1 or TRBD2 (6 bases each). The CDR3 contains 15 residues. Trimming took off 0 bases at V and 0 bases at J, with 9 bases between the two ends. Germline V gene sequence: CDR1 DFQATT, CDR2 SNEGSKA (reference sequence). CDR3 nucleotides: TGCAGTGCTAGAGAAGGGGGGTCCTCCTACAATGAGCAGTTCTTC. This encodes CSAREGGSSYNEQFF.